The 29 T cell receptor beta chains below all came from one sample that was sequenced in a study of T cell responses to AZD1222 COVID-19 vaccine. The method was immunoSEQ multiplex PCR; TCRdb's version includes in-frame clones alone and lacks a portion of them. Of around 99,000 clones in the sample, approximately 90% were seen once. The sequencing used peripheral blood, collected 28 days after the second AZD1222 dose. These receptors were obtained from an adult who received the AZD1222 COVID-19 vaccine.

The J gene is TRBJ2-1, the V gene TRBV27; TRBD2 matches 15 bases. The V segment lost 4 bases and the J segment 9 bases; nucleotides outside the gene matches: 7. The CDR3 totals 16 residues. Germline loops: CDR1 MNHEY, CDR2 SMNVEV (reference sequence). The CDR3: CASSSRTSGGAIEQFF. The CDR3 coding sequence is TGTGCCAGCAGTTCCCGGACTAGCGGGGGGGCCATTGAGCAGTTCTTC.

The rearrangement links TRBV30 to TRBJ1-3, with unresolved D. The length of the CDR3 is 15 residues. Deletions cut 2 bases from V and 1 base from J, with 12 bases between. CDR1 is GTSNPN, CDR2 SVGIG, per germline (reference sequence). CDR3 sequence reads: CAWSLPTGSGNTIYF. CDR3 nucleotide sequence: TGTGCCTGGAGTCTTCCGACCGGTTCTGGAAACACCATATATTTT.

The rearrangement links TRBV1 to TRBJ2-7; the DNA was not used to check the table's D call, TRBD2. TRBV1 is a known pseudogene. The CDR3 contains 15 residues. The CDR3 DNA reads TGCACCAGCAGCCAACGCCACCCCGGGTCCTACGAGCAGTACTTC. The encoded protein is CTSSQRHPGSYEQYF.

The CDR3 here is CASSGGGQGDYEQYF. The CDR3 region has the DNA TGTGCCAGCAGTGGCGGAGGGCAGGGAGACTACGAGCAGTACTTC. This chain connects TRBV6-2 or TRBV6-3 to TRBJ2-7, with D perhaps TRBD2 (6 bases). The CDR3 is 15 amino acids. Trimming removed 5 bases at V and 3 bases at J, with 17 bases between. Germline V lookup: CDR1 MNHEY, CDR2 SVGEGT.

V is TRBV28 and J is TRBJ2-7; TRBD1 matches 7 bases. Germline CDR1 reads MDHEN; CDR2 reads SYDVKM. Losses at the gene ends were 8 bases for V and 0 bases for J; bases not matched to a gene: 13. The CDR3 contains 16 residues. The CDR3 DNA sequence: TGTGCCAGCGGGCCGACAGGGATCGAATTCTCCTACGAGCAGTACTTC. Its translation: CASGPTGIEFSYEQYF.

CDR3 nucleotide sequence: TGTGCCAGCAGTGAAGCCTACCGGATTAACGAGCAGTACTTC. It translates to CASSEAYRINEQYF. The chain combines TRBV6-1 with TRBJ2-7; the D is unclear. This CDR3 contains 14 residues. CDR1 and CDR2 (germline): MNHNS, SASEGT. The V gene lost 0 bases and the J gene lost 5 bases, with 11 bases spanning the gap.

The gene calls are TRBV19 and TRBJ1-3; maybe TRBD1 (5 bases). CDR3 length: 13 amino acids. Trimming left V 5 bases short and J 4 bases short, with 9 bases between. The germline gives CDR1 LNHDA, CDR2 SQIVND (reference sequence). DNA for the CDR3: TGTGCCAGTAGTTTTCGGACAGGAAACACCATATATTTT. Translation: CASSFRTGNTIYF.

The rearrangement uses TRBV4-1 and TRBJ1-5; no reliable D call. Germline assignment: CDR1 MGHRA and CDR2 YSYEKL. CDR3 length equals 15 residues. V shed 3 bases and J shed 0 bases, with 9 bases lying between them. CDR3 sequence (DNA): TGCGCCAGCAGCCACCCGGGGTATAGCAATCAGCCCCAGCATTTT. Amino acid sequence: CASSHPGYSNQPQHF.

This chain connects TRBV18 to TRBJ1-1, with 7 bases fitting TRBD1. The trim removed 2 bases at V and 0 bases at J, leaving 3 bases unmatched. This CDR3 is built from 15 residues. CDR1 and CDR2 from the germline V gene are KGHSH and LQKENI. CDR3 DNA: TGTGCCAGCTCACCAATTGGGACAGTGAACACTGAAGCTTTCTTT. It yields the protein CASSPIGTVNTEAFF.

V usage is TRBV15 and J usage is TRBJ1-5; D uncertain. Germline V CDR1 and CDR2: LNHNV, YYDKDF (reference sequence). The CDR3 extends over 14 amino acids. V lost 0 bases and J 3 bases, leaving 6 bases between the germline ends. The DNA of the CDR3 is TGTGCCACCAGCAGAGATCGGTACAATCAGCCCCAGCATTTT. Translation: CATSRDRYNQPQHF.

This rearrangement joins TRBV29-1 to TRBJ2-5; no clear D. Between the trimmed V and J ends, which lost 1 base and 3 bases, there was a span of 3 bases. The CDR3 is 11 residues long. Germline V gives CDR1 SQVTM, CDR2 ANQGSEA. The DNA for the CDR3 is TGCAGCGTTGAAGGGGAAGAGACCCAGTACTTC. Its protein product is CSVEGEETQYF.

The V gene is TRBV4-1, the J gene TRBJ2-7; 12 nucleotides agree with TRBD2. Germline V gene lookup returns CDR1 MGHRA and CDR2 YSYEKL. V lost 4 bases to trimming and J lost 4 bases; unmatched junction nucleotides: 8. This CDR3 is built from 16 residues. The CDR3: CASSLAPTSGGYEQYF. Written as DNA, the CDR3 is TGCGCCAGCAGCCTAGCTCCGACTAGCGGGGGATACGAGCAGTACTTC.

The V and J genes are TRBV6-1 and TRBJ1-2, with D tentatively TRBD1 (5 bases). The germline gives CDR1 MNHNS, CDR2 SASEGT. The CDR3 has 14 amino acids. V was trimmed by 2 bases and J by 0 bases, leaving 7 bases between them. This CDR3 reads CASSERDANYGYTF. For the CDR3, the DNA is TGTGCCAGCAGTGAACGGGACGCTAACTATGGCTACACCTTC.

This clone has a single count. The V and J genes are TRBV4-1 and TRBJ2-7; D is unclear. The CDR3 loop spans 16 amino acids. The germline gives CDR1 MGHRA, CDR2 YSYEKL. The V end lost 0 bases, the J end lost 1 base, and 13 bases lay between the germline ends. The CDR3 is CASSQEASKRSYEQYF. Here the CDR3 DNA reads TGCGCCAGCAGCCAAGAGGCCAGTAAAAGATCCTACGAGCAGTACTTC.

This sequence joins TRBV18 and TRBJ2-3; TRBD2 matches at 7 bases. Germline V lookup: CDR1 KGHSH, CDR2 LQKENI. The CDR3 consists of 20 residues. After removal of 5 bases from V and 4 bases from J, the junction contained 24 bases not matched to a gene. The CDR3 sequence is CASSASPRTRSKSGADTQYF. CDR3 in DNA: TGTGCCAGCTCAGCAAGCCCCAGGACTCGGTCCAAAAGCGGGGCAGATACGCAGTATTTT. The full variable domain, rest sourced from reference TRBV18 and TRBJ2-3, is NAGVMQNPRHLVRRRGQEARLRCSPMKGHSHVYWYRQLPEEGLKFMVYLQKENIIDESGMPKERFSAEFPKEGPSILRIQQVVRGDSAAYFCASSASPRTRSKSGADTQYFGPGTRLTVL.

The V and J genes are TRBV5-1 and TRBJ1-3; 9 nucleotides line up with TRBD1. V shed 4 bases and J 1 base; nucleotides not matched to a gene: 6. Germline loops: CDR1 SGHRS, CDR2 YFSETQ. This CDR3 spans 16 amino acids. In nucleotides, the CDR3 is TGCGCCAGCAGCCTCGAGGGGACAGGGTCTGGAAACACCATATATTTT. Translation: CASSLEGTGSGNTIYF.

The chain joins TRBV6-5 to TRBJ2-7; no firm D call. Trimming removed 7 bases at V and 7 bases at J, with 17 bases between. CDR3 length: 13 amino acids. CDR1 is MNHEY and CDR2 is SVGAGI in the germline V gene. CDR3 bases: TGTGCCAGCAAGGGTAAGGGTTTATGGGAGCAGTACTTC. Protein sequence: CASKGKGLWEQYF.

The chain is built from TRBV6-2 or TRBV6-3 and TRBJ2-5; D tentatively fits TRBD1 or TRBD2 (5 bases each). This CDR3 region has 13 residues. Trimming removed 6 bases from V and 3 bases from J, with 11 bases in between. Germline lookup yields CDR1 MNHEY and CDR2 SVGEGT. The CDR3 spells CASSPGRKETQYF. In DNA, the CDR3 is TGTGCCAGCAGCCCGGGACGGAAAGAGACCCAGTACTTC.

The chain links TRBV7-3 to TRBJ2-1; D might be TRBD1 or TRBD2, each matching 5 bases. V lost 1 base and J lost 6, with 16 bases in between. Germline lookup yields CDR1 SGHTA and CDR2 FQGTGA. The CDR3 loop spans 16 amino acids. The CDR3 DNA reads as TGTGCCAGCAGCTTAAGTCCCAGGGAACGGGGCAATGAGCAGTTCTTC. Its protein is CASSLSPRERGNEQFF.

The chain has TRBV5-4 and TRBJ2-3, with 9 nucleotides matching TRBD2. Germline V gene sequence: CDR1 SGHNT, CDR2 YYREEE (reference sequence). The CDR3 contains 16 residues. V lost 2 bases and J lost 6; bases outside the gene matches: 10. The CDR3 DNA reads as TGTGCCAGCAGCTTTGGGACTAGCCAGGGGAGGGATACGCAGTATTTT. It translates to CASSFGTSQGRDTQYF.

The chain carries TRBV27 and TRBJ1-1; D is uncertain. Trimming took off 1 base at V and 0 bases at J, with 6 bases between the two ends. The germline V gene encodes CDR1 MNHEY and CDR2 SMNVEV (reference sequence). The CDR3 covers 14 residues. The CDR3 spells CASSLYPVNTEAFF. The CDR3 DNA follows: TGTGCCAGCAGTTTATACCCGGTGAACACTGAAGCTTTCTTT.

The rearrangement uses TRBV28 and TRBJ2-7; no clear D. The CDR3 spans 13 residues. V was shortened by 3 bases and J by 0 bases, with 6 bases between the two germline ends. Per the germline V gene, CDR1 is MDHEN and CDR2 is SYDVKM. The CDR3, as DNA: TGTGCCAGCAGTTTTGCTAGCTCCTACGAGCAGTACTTC. Translating it yields CASSFASSYEQYF.

The chain links TRBV19 to TRBJ2-2, with D perhaps TRBD1 (6 bases). V lost 3 bases and J lost 7, with 12 bases in between. The CDR3 has 14 amino acids. CDR1 LNHDA and CDR2 SQIVND come from the germline V gene (reference sequence). CDR3 region: CASSITGRIGELFF. Written as DNA, the CDR3 is TGTGCCAGTAGTATTACAGGGAGAATCGGGGAGCTGTTTTTT.

A note on this clone: One end of the junction fails to match germline, which may point to a read error. The chain couples TRBV19 to TRBJ2-4, with TRBD2 matching over 7 bases. Germline assignment: CDR1 LNHDA and CDR2 SQIVND (reference sequence). The CDR3 is 15 amino acids. DNA of the CDR3: TGTGCCAGTAGTATAGATAGGGCGGGGCCGGGGGGATCAATCTTC. It codes for CASSIDRAGPGGSIF.

The chain uses TRBV4-2 and TRBJ1-5; 7 nucleotides align to TRBD1. With 3 bases clipped from V and 5 bases from J, the junction kept 10 bases outside the gene matches. The CDR3 consists of 16 residues. Germline V gene data show CDR1 as LGHNA and CDR2 as YNFKEQ. The CDR3 nucleotides are TGTGCCAGCAGCCACGACAGGGCGGCAAGCTATCAGCCCCAGCATTTT. Encoded protein: CASSHDRAASYQPQHF.

The gene calls are TRBV6-6 and TRBJ2-3, with D uncertain. Germline assignment: CDR1 MNHNY and CDR2 SVGAGI (reference sequence). This CDR3 spans 17 amino acids. Trimming shortened V by 6 bases and J by 0 bases, and 19 bases separated the two germline ends. CDR3 region: CASSRSWSSASTDTQYF. The CDR3 DNA is TGTGCCAGCAGCCGAAGTTGGTCCTCCGCCAGCACAGATACGCAGTATTTT.

V and J are TRBV11-3 and TRBJ2-5; D is possibly TRBD2 (6 bases). Between the trimmed V and J ends, which lost 5 bases and 2 bases, there was a span of 9 bases. CDR1 and CDR2 from the germline V gene are SGHNT and YENEEA. The CDR3 length is 13 residues. The CDR3 DNA reads as TGTGCCAGCAGCCTGGGACTGCAAGAGACCCAGTACTTC. Amino acids: CASSLGLQETQYF.

The sample holds one count of this clone. The rearrangement uses TRBV15 and TRBJ1-2; possibly TRBD1 for D (5 bases). This CDR3 contains 16 residues. Germline lookup yields CDR1 LNHNV and CDR2 YYDKDF (reference sequence). The V end lost 0 bases, the J end lost 1 base, and 12 bases lay between the germline ends. The CDR3, as DNA: TGTGCCACCAGCAGAGATTCGTGGGGGTTTAACTATGGCTACACCTTC. It translates to CATSRDSWGFNYGYTF.

V is TRBV6-5 and J is TRBJ2-7; 8 bases fit TRBD2. This CDR3 is built from 12 residues. Per germline, CDR1 MNHEY and CDR2 SVGAGI. V gave up 5 bases and J gave up 6 bases; unmatched junction bases: 3. The CDR3 DNA follows: TGTGCCAGCAGTCAGCTAGCGGGCGAGCAGTACTTC. Protein product: CASSQLAGEQYF.